These 20 T cell receptor beta chains originate from one sample sequenced in a study of blood T cell repertoires in COVID-19. Sequencing was performed with immunoSEQ multiplex PCR; in TCRdb, only in-frame clones are kept and a portion is missing. The table has around 370,000 clones, more than 70% seen once; the top ten hold 1.2%. The material sequenced was PBMCs or T cells enriched from blood (not recorded which). These receptors were obtained from a woman younger than 35 who had recovered from COVID-19.

The V call is TRBV7-2, the J call TRBJ2-2; 10 bases map to TRBD1. V trimming: 6 bases; J trimming: 7 bases; junction bases outside the gene matches: 2. The V gene's germline CDR1 is SGHTA and CDR2 FQGNSA. The CDR3 is made up of 13 amino acids. CDR3 loop: CASRTGGGGELFF. The DNA of the CDR3 is TGTGCCAGCAGGACAGGGGGCGGCGGGGAGCTGTTTTTT.

The chain is built from TRBV27 and TRBJ1-1, with TRBD1 as a possible D gene (5 bases). Germline loops: CDR1 MNHEY, CDR2 SMNVEV (reference sequence). This CDR3 contains 14 residues. The germline V and J ends were trimmed by 3 bases and 2 bases, with 10 bases remaining between them. DNA for the CDR3: TGTGCCAGCAGTTTGAACCAGGGAAACACTGAAGCTTTCTTT. It encodes CASSLNQGNTEAFF.

The rearrangement links TRBV4-1 to TRBJ2-1, with D unclear. Germline CDR1 is MGHRA and CDR2 is YSYEKL. Trimming cost V 3 bases and J 1 base, with 10 bases left between them. The CDR3 sequence is 15 residues long. The CDR3 nucleotides read TGCGCCAGCAGCCAGACTCAAATTTCCTACAATGAGCAGTTCTTC. Translated, it gives CASSQTQISYNEQFF.

The V call is TRBV19, the J call TRBJ1-5; TRBD1 might be the D (5 bases). The CDR3 spans 16 residues. With 7 bases removed from V and 4 bases from J, the gap between germline ends came to 20 bases. Germline V CDR1 and CDR2: LNHDA, SQIVND (reference sequence). DNA for the CDR3: TGTGCCAGTACCGGAACGGGGGGGGTGAGGAATCAGCCCCAGCATTTT. Residues: CASTGTGGVRNQPQHF. Complete variable domain (other parts from reference TRBV19 and TRBJ1-5): DGGITQSPKYLFRKEGQNVTLSCEQNLNHDAMYWYRQDPGQGLRLIYYSQIVNDFQKGDIAEGYSVSREKKESFPLTVTSAQKNPTAFYLCASTGTGGVRNQPQHFGDGTRLSIL.

The V call is TRBV21-1, the J call TRBJ2-7; the table's D call, TRBD2, has no DNA check behind it. TRBV21-1 is a documented pseudogene. CDR3 length: 15 amino acids. The DNA for the CDR3 is TGTGCCAGCAGCTCCCACCCTCCCCGACGCGGGGAGCAGTACTTC. It codes for CASSSHPPRRGEQYF.

The V call is TRBV5-1, the J call TRBJ1-2; 9 positions match TRBD1. The CDR3 totals 13 residues. Germline V gene lookup returns CDR1 SGHRS and CDR2 YFSETQ. V shed 4 bases, J shed 6 bases, and the junction held 4 bases outside the gene matches. CDR3 amino acids: CASSKTGGDGYTF. CDR3 in DNA: TGCGCCAGCAGCAAAACAGGGGGCGATGGCTACACCTTC.

The rearrangement links TRBV7-2 to TRBJ1-4; D is perhaps TRBD1 (5 bases). The CDR3 extends over 14 amino acids. The germline V gene has CDR1 SGHTA and CDR2 FQGNSA. Trimming left V 5 bases short and J 7 bases short, with 14 bases between. CDR3 loop: CASSRRAGIEKLFF. CDR3 DNA: TGTGCCAGCAGCCGGAGGGCAGGGATTGAAAAACTGTTTTTT.

The chain combines TRBV12-3 or TRBV12-4 with TRBJ1-1; D unresolved. The CDR3 length is 11 residues. The V gene lost 4 bases and the J gene lost 8 bases, with 8 bases spanning the gap. The CDR3 DNA sequence: TGTGCCAGCAGTTCCAAGCTCGAAGCTTTCTTT. Protein: CASSSKLEAFF.

The chain uses TRBV11-2 and TRBJ2-2, with 7 bases lining up with TRBD2. The V and J ends lost 4 bases and 0 bases, in that order; junction bases with no gene match: 11. There are 18 residues in the CDR3. Per the germline V gene, CDR1 is SGHAT and CDR2 is FQNNGV. The CDR3 sequence: CASSSPRGVTSNTGELFF. The CDR3 DNA is TGTGCCAGCAGCTCGCCTCGGGGGGTCACTTCGAACACCGGGGAGCTGTTTTTT.

V is TRBV11-3 and J is TRBJ2-1; D perhaps matches TRBD2 (5 bases). Germline V gene sequence: CDR1 SGHNT, CDR2 YENEEA. The CDR3 consists of 13 residues. Trimming stripped 5 bases from V and 6 bases from J, with 11 bases between. The chain's CDR3 is CASSPDSFNEQFF. Here the CDR3 DNA reads TGTGCCAGCAGCCCGGACTCGTTCAATGAGCAGTTCTTC.

V usage is TRBV6-5 and J usage is TRBJ1-1; a weak D match, TRBD1 (6 bases). V was pared by 0 bases and J by 7 bases, with 12 bases between. Germline V gives CDR1 MNHEY, CDR2 SVGAGI. This CDR3 has 14 residues. CDR3 nucleotide sequence: TGTGCCAGCAGTTACTCGACAGGCTCCTTTGAAGCTTTCTTT. Amino acid sequence: CASSYSTGSFEAFF.

This clone has a single count. V usage is TRBV2 and J usage is TRBJ1-1, with D unresolved. Germline V gene lookup returns CDR1 SNHLY and CDR2 FYNNEI. The V end was cut by 4 bases, the J end by 6 bases, with 6 bases between. The CDR3 contains 11 residues. The CDR3 DNA is TGTGCCAGCAGTGTATCTCCTGAAGCTTTCTTT. Encoded protein: CASSVSPEAFF.

This clone was counted once. The chain links TRBV5-1 to TRBJ2-4, with unresolved D. The CDR3 is 13 amino acids. The V end was cut by 2 bases, the J end by 6 bases, with 9 bases between. Germline V gives CDR1 SGHRS, CDR2 YFSETQ. The CDR3 is CASSLGRGNIQYF. Written as DNA, the CDR3 is TGCGCCAGCAGCTTAGGTCGAGGAAACATTCAGTACTTC. The variable domain in full, completed from reference TRBV5-1 and TRBJ2-4, reads KAGVTQTPRYLIKTRGQQVTLSCSPISGHRSVSWYQQTPGQGLQFLFEYFSETQRNKGNFPGRFSGRQFSNSRSEMNVSTLELGDSALYLCASSLGRGNIQYFGAGTRLSVL.

The V and J genes are TRBV30 and TRBJ1-2; tentatively, D is TRBD1 (5 bases). The CDR3 length is 14 residues. V was clipped by 4 bases and J by 0 bases, with 12 bases between them. Germline loops: CDR1 GTSNPN, CDR2 SVGIG (reference sequence). DNA for the CDR3: TGTGCCTGGAAATGGTACAGGACTAACTATGGCTACACCTTC. It translates to CAWKWYRTNYGYTF.

This clone was observed a single time. The V call is TRBV25-1, the J call TRBJ2-2, with a weak D call TRBD1 (5 bases). Trimming stripped 5 bases from V and 5 bases from J, with 15 bases between. The CDR3 covers 15 residues. Looked up from germline, CDR1 is MGHDK and CDR2 is SYGVNS. The CDR3 spells CASSSGPTGTGELFF. CDR3 sequence (DNA): TGTGCCAGCAGTTCAGGCCCCACAGGTACCGGGGAGCTGTTTTTT.

This clone came up a few times. The J gene is TRBJ1-3, the V gene TRBV25-1; unclear D gene. CDR3 length: 14 amino acids. Trimming stripped 7 bases from V and 1 base from J, with 11 bases between. Germline loops: CDR1 MGHDK, CDR2 SYGVNS. The CDR3 reads CASTTRGSGNTIYF. In DNA form, the CDR3 reads TGTGCCAGCACCACTAGAGGGTCTGGAAACACCATATATTTT.

With respect to this clone: Other DNA sequences in this specimen translate into the identical CDR3. The chain recombines TRBV6-1 with TRBJ1-5; D uncertain. Germline CDR1 is MNHNS and CDR2 is SASEGT. The CDR3 covers 14 residues. V lost 2 bases and J 0 bases, leaving 5 bases between the germline ends. The CDR3 nucleotides are TGTGCCAGCAGTGAACGCTATAGCAATCAGCCCCAGCATTTT. Protein product: CASSERYSNQPQHF.

This chain links TRBV18 with TRBJ2-5; TRBD1 might be the D (6 bases). Per the germline V gene, CDR1 is KGHSH and CDR2 is LQKENI. Trimming took off 3 bases at V and 1 base at J, with 9 bases between the two ends. This CDR3 has 14 residues. DNA of the CDR3: TGTGCCAGCTCACCCCGCAGGGGCCAAGAGACCCAGTACTTC. This translates into CASSPRRGQETQYF.

V and J are TRBV5-1 and TRBJ2-5, with 9 bases lining up with TRBD1. The ends lost 4 bases at V and 3 bases at J; junction bases unmatched: 10. Germline values: CDR1 SGHRS, CDR2 YFSETQ. The CDR3 loop spans 16 amino acids. The CDR3 DNA reads TGCGCCAGCAGCCCCGGGAACAGGGGGCCTGAAGAGACCCAGTACTTC. Protein: CASSPGNRGPEETQYF. The variable domain in full, completed from reference TRBV5-1 and TRBJ2-5, reads KAGVTQTPRYLIKTRGQQVTLSCSPISGHRSVSWYQQTPGQGLQFLFEYFSETQRNKGNFPGRFSGRQFSNSRSEMNVSTLELGDSALYLCASSPGNRGPEETQYFGPGTRLLVL.

The chain carries TRBV5-6 and TRBJ2-3; D remains ambiguous. The CDR3 spans 16 residues. V gave up 3 bases and J gave up 0 bases, with 14 bases separating them. From germline, CDR1 is SGHDT and CDR2 YYEEEE. CDR3 nucleotides: TGTGCCAGCAGCTCCCTTGGGCCCGCTAGCACAGATACGCAGTATTTT. This gives the protein CASSSLGPASTDTQYF.